Listed below are T cell receptor beta chains from one sample, sequenced in a study of identical twins. TCRdb passed the 5' RACE reads through MiXCR, listing each CDR3 protein once. The sample yields some 1,700,000 distinct CDR3 sequences, roughly 35% seen once. The specimen was cord blood. These receptors came from a newborn girl in good health. Both conserved end residues are part of each CDR3. Each record gives: D gene, V gene, J gene, clone size, CDR3 DNA, CDR3 protein. The D gene is left open where the match is weak. The listing skips clone size in some rows; elsewhere it reads once, few, many or a size class.

TRBD2,TRBV2,TRBJ2-1,many,TGTGCCAGCAGACGGACTAGTGCATTAGAGCAGTTCTTC,CASRRTSALEQFF
TRBD2,TRBV29-1,TRBJ2-3,few,TGCAGCGTTGTGAAGCGGGGAACTAGCACAGATACGCAGTATTTT,CSVVKRGTSTDTQYF
NA,TRBV6-1,TRBJ1-2,NA,TGTGCCAGCAGTGAAGCGGTACGCCTCTATGGCTACACCTTC,CASSEAVRLYGYTF
NA,TRBV7-6,TRBJ2-5,NA,TGTGCCAGCAGCTTAGTCCGGACAGAAAAAGAGACCCAGTACTTC,CASSLVRTEKETQYF
TRBD2,TRBV10-3,TRBJ2-7,NA,TGTGCCATCAGTGAGTGGACTAGCCGGACCTACGAGCAGTACTTC,CAISEWTSRTYEQYF
NA,TRBV3-1,TRBJ1-5,few,TGTGCCAGCAGCCACGTTGACGGGGGGGGTAGCGATTCGACTTATAGCAATCAGCCCCAGCATTTT,CASSHVDGGGSDSTYSNQPQHF
NA,TRBV20-1,TRBJ2-7,NA,TGCAGTGCTAGGGCGTTCCGGGGTGCATCCTACGAGCAGTACTTC,CSARAFRGASYEQYF
NA,TRBV27,TRBJ2-7,few,TGTGCCAGCAGACCACTAAACAGGGTCGAGCAGTACTTC,CASRPLNRVEQYF
NA,TRBV2,TRBJ2-7,many,TGTGCCAGCAGGGCTGGGTCCTACGAGCAGTACTTC,CASRAGSYEQYF
NA,TRBV20-1,TRBJ2-7,NA,TGCAGTGGCCTTCTAGGGGAACACAATGAGCAGTACTTC,CSGLLGEHNEQYF
NA,TRBV4-2,TRBJ2-5,many,TGTGCCAGCAGCCAAGGTTCTCGACTAACCAAAGAGACCCAGTACTTC,CASSQGSRLTKETQYF
TRBD1,TRBV7-2,TRBJ1-2,NA,TGTGCCAGCAGCTTAGCCAAAGGGGGGACAGGGGGATTCTATGGCTACACCTTC,CASSLAKGGTGGFYGYTF
NA,TRBV18,TRBJ1-5,few,TGTGCCAGCTCACCCCTTGGGGGACGGGTAAATCAGCCCCAGCATTTT,CASSPLGGRVNQPQHF
NA,TRBV5-1,TRBJ2-5,NA,TGCGCCAGCGGACCGACAGCCATCCAAGAGACCCAGTACTTC,CASGPTAIQETQYF
NA,TRBV7-9,TRBJ1-5,NA,TGTGCCAGCAGCTTGAGCGTTGGTCAGGTTAGCAATCAGCCCCAGCATTTT,CASSLSVGQVSNQPQHF